The present T cell receptor (beta chain) was sequenced within a study of cytomegalovirus exposure and HLA in healthy donors. Study background: Sequencing of roughly 180 million T cells in an earlier analysis found more than 100 million unique TCR beta sequences. Among the 300 to 450 genotyped donors, around 81% were placed in the Caucasian-associated ancestry cluster. General study points: Among the CMV-associated chains, a few were confirmed in vitro as specific for CMV antigens.

Each donor was healthy, and each was a bone marrow donor. The PCR employed 60 Vbeta primers together with 13 Jbeta primers. The data were produced by immunoSEQ multiplex PCR, yet TCRdb's version contains in-frame clones alone and is incomplete. The data include roughly 190,000 clones; the top ten clones carry about 0.79%. CDR3 length: 14 amino acids. Germline V gene lookup returns CDR1 MGHRA and CDR2 YSYEKL. J was trimmed by 6 bases and V by 6 bases; bases with no gene match: 7. With regard to this clone: The antigen is not known.

The sequence derives from a woman younger than 35 in good health and CMV-seropositive. The chain is built from TRBV4-1 and TRBJ2-2; 7 bases fit TRBD1. The sequencing input was PBMCs. The CDR3 DNA is TGCGCCAGCAGACATTACAGGGGACCCGGGGAGCTGTTTTTT. Translating gives CASRHYRGPGELFF.